The subject of this entry is one TCR beta chain. This sample is part of a study of blood T cell repertoires in COVID-19. Looking at the study overall: Some COVID-19 samples were acute and others convalescent; all came from the United States, Italy and Spain. In each case, the material was cDNA or gDNA derived from T cells, B-cell-depleted T cells, or PBMCs.

Original analysis: Reference gene primer amplification gave nucleated cell count estimates. Using immunoSEQ multiplex PCR, the repertoire was profiled, and TCRdb retains in-frame clones only, with some absent. From that table come the V and J calls and clone size; the DNA was used to work out D and trimming. The sample includes about 440,000 clones, 88% of them seen just once. Seattle researchers signed up patients amid active infection and tracked them longitudinally. CDR1 and CDR2 (germline): WSHSY, SAAADI. The CDR3 sequence is 13 residues long. Trimming took 4 bases from V and 2 from J, leaving 8 bases between them.

The receptor's source is a woman aged 50 to 65 with COVID-19, enrolled during active disease. The sequenced sample consisted of peripheral blood. The V and J genes are TRBV10-2 and TRBJ1-1; D possibly corresponds to TRBD1 (6 bases). The CDR3 DNA reads as TGCGCCAGCAGTGTGGGGGCTAACACTGAAGCTTTCTTT. Protein sequence: CASSVGANTEAFF.